These T cell receptor beta chains were read from a single sample in a study of human T cells and chemical hapten exposure. In TCRdb, the RACE reads were re-called with MiXCR into one record per CDR3 protein. The repertoire holds tens of thousands of distinct CDR3 sequences, with approximately 10% as singletons. The material sequenced was whole blood, taken in connection with sensitization to the hapten diphenylcyclopropenone (DPC). Source of these receptors: a man younger than 35 with alopecia areata. Some clones in this sample may be carry-over from other donors' samples. Each CDR3 is given with its conserved first and last residue. The D gene is left open where the match is weak. A row's size may be missing; if present it is once, few, many or a size class.

CASSFTFNTGELFF,TGTGCCAGCAGCTTCACGTTTAACACCGGGGAGCTGTTTTTT,TRBJ2-2,TRBV7-3,many,-,14
CASTKGNNSPLHF,TGTGCCAGCACTAAGGGGAATAATTCACCCCTCCACTTT,TRBJ1-6,TRBV9,few,-,13
CASSSLDRGRVNTEAFF,TGTGCCAGCAGCTCTTTAGACAGGGGGCGTGTGAACACTGAAGCTTTCTTT,TRBJ1-1,TRBV5-4,many,TRBD1,17
CSARDMSSYNEQFF,TGCAGTGCTAGGGACATGAGCTCCTACAATGAGCAGTTCTTC,TRBJ2-1,TRBV20-1,-,-,14
CASSVGWGASSFSSTDTQYF,TGTGCCAGCAGCGTAGGGTGGGGGGCTTCCTCATTTTCTAGCACAGATACGCAGTATTTT,TRBJ2-3,TRBV9,-,-,20
CASSYSNRGNQPQHF,TGTGCCAGCAGTTACTCGAACAGGGGCAATCAGCCCCAGCATTTT,TRBJ1-5,TRBV6-5,few,-,15
CASSFSRDRPFYGYTF,TGTGCCAGCAGTTTCAGCCGGGACAGGCCCTTCTATGGCTACACCTTC,TRBJ1-2,TRBV28,-,TRBD1,16
CSVVRVQDKSYEQYF,TGCAGCGTTGTCCGGGTGCAGGACAAATCCTACGAGCAGTACTTC,TRBJ2-7,TRBV29-1,few,-,15
CASNTAGGLGGELFF,TGTGCCAGCAATACAGCGGGGGGCCTTGGCGGGGAGCTGTTTTTT,TRBJ2-2,TRBV9,many,TRBD2,15
CASSLDHGGGGETQYF,TGTGCCAGCAGCTTAGATCATGGGGGAGGCGGAGAGACCCAGTACTTC,TRBJ2-5,TRBV11-3,-,-,16
CASSLAGTGLDTQYF,TGTGCCAGCAGTTTAGCCGGGACAGGGCTCGATACGCAGTATTTT,TRBJ2-3,TRBV28,few,TRBD1,15
CASRVGPEDTQYF,TGCGCCAGCAGGGTTGGACCTGAAGATACGCAGTATTTT,TRBJ2-3,TRBV10-1,few,-,13
CASSPRQGEGDTQYF,TGTGCCAGCAGCCCCCGACAGGGTGAAGGGGATACGCAGTATTTT,TRBJ2-3,TRBV4-2,-,TRBD1,15
CASSQITGPVEAFF,TGCGCCAGCAGCCAGATCACAGGGCCGGTTGAAGCTTTCTTT,TRBJ1-1,TRBV5-1,-,-,14
CASSLDGGVSTEAFF,TGTGCCAGCAGCTTAGATGGAGGGGTATCAACTGAAGCTTTCTTT,TRBJ1-1,TRBV11-3,few,-,15
CASSLLLAGGRFF,TGCGCCAGCAGCTTGCTACTAGCGGGGGGGCGATTCTTC,TRBJ2-1,TRBV5-1,many,TRBD2,13
CASSLLLQGIHEQYF,TGTGCCAGCAGCTTATTGTTACAGGGAATCCACGAGCAGTACTTC,TRBJ2-7,TRBV5-6,few,-,15
CASSLQGETQETQYF,TGCGCCAGCAGCCTTCAGGGGGAAACACAAGAGACCCAGTACTTC,TRBJ2-5,TRBV5-1,-,TRBD1,15
CASNEAQGGSYEQYF,TGCGCCAGCAACGAAGCACAGGGGGGCTCCTACGAGCAGTACTTC,TRBJ2-7,TRBV10-2,few,TRBD1,15
CASSKKGLGQRNTEAFF,TGTGCCAGCAGCAAAAAAGGCTTAGGACAGAGGAACACTGAAGCTTTCTTT,TRBJ1-1,TRBV21-1,-,-,17
CASSSLRGGNTGELFF,TGTGCCAGCAGCTCACTGAGAGGGGGGAACACCGGGGAGCTGTTTTTT,TRBJ2-2,TRBV11-2,many,-,16
CASSLGQVGGDTQYF,TGTGCCAGCAGCTTGGGACAGGTCGGAGGAGATACGCAGTATTTT,TRBJ2-3,TRBV11-2,-,TRBD1,15
CASSLNQGGEKLFF,TGTGCCAGCAGCTTAAACCAGGGGGGCGAAAAACTGTTTTTT,TRBJ1-4,TRBV7-6,few,TRBD1,14
CASSPGLDRETQYF,TGTGCCAGCAGCCCTGGACTAGACAGAGAGACCCAGTACTTC,TRBJ2-5,TRBV11-2,-,TRBD2,14
CASSFRTGTYNEQFF,TGTGCCAGCAGCTTCCGGACGGGCACCTACAATGAGCAGTTCTTC,TRBJ2-1,TRBV11-1,-,-,15
CASSVVGTGELFF,TGTGCCAGCAGCGTAGTTGGCACCGGGGAGCTGTTTTTT,TRBJ2-2,TRBV9,-,-,13
CASKDRSFMNTEAFF,TGCGCCAGCAAGGACCGATCCTTCATGAACACTGAAGCTTTCTTT,TRBJ1-1,TRBV5-1,-,-,15
CASSQVGNGYTF,TGTGCCAGCAGCCAAGTGGGGAATGGCTACACCTTC,TRBJ1-2,TRBV3-1,few,-,12
CASNGQGAFDTQYF,TGTGCCAGCAATGGACAGGGGGCTTTTGATACGCAGTATTTT,TRBJ2-3,TRBV25-1,-,TRBD1,14
CASLFGWNIQYF,TGTGCCAGCCTGTTCGGGTGGAACATTCAGTACTTC,TRBJ2-4,TRBV6-1,few,-,12
CASSVAGTPSRTSIHF,TGTGCCAGCAGCGTCGCAGGGACCCCGAGTCGCACTTCGATTCACTTC,TRBJ1-2,TRBV9,few,-,16
CASSQDRDYRNSPLHF,TGTGCCAGCAGCCAAGATCGGGATTACAGAAATTCACCCCTCCACTTT,TRBJ1-6,TRBV3-1,-,-,16